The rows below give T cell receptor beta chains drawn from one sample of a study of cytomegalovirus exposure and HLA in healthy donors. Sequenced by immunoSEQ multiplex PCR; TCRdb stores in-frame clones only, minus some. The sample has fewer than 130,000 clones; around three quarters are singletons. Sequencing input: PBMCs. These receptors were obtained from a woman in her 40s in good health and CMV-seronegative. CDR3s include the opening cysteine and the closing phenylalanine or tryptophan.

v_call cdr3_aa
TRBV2 CASSIPASGGTDTQYF
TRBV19 CASQGFGNQPQHF
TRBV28 CASSFGTSGDSYEQYF
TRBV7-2 CASSLVGLADNEQFF
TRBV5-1 CASSPDLEASNTGELFF
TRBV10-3 CAISESRNYGYTF
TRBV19 CASSPPRRDTEAFF
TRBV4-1 CASSRPGGNTIYF
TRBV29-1 CSVESRDTVSYEQYF
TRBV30 CAWRGGRGNSPLHF
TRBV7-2 CASSLEGGRGNEQFF
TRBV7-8 CASSHTGTGAYSNQPQHF
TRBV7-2 CASRREYEQYF
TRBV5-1 CASSLGTGLSGYTF
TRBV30 CAWSPLDRIVFSGANVLTF
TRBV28 CASNYLGTSYSGANVLTF
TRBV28 CASSSSGSLYEQYF
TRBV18 CASSPRSLGRHEQYF
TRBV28 CASNQQGDYGYTF
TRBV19 CASSIFGLDRGRANEQFF
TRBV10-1 CASSLGQGTEAFF
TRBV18 CASSPRAGNNSPLHF
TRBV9 CASSVGGSYNEQFF
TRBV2 CASSEAMNRGGPYDSPLHF
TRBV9 CASSAGQGTYEQYF
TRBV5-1 CASSLSQRVYNEQFF
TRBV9 CASSVNNPTDTQYF
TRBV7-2 CASSLTGLAGNEQFF
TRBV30 CAWQLAGGAADTQYF
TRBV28 CASIPPVGQGGRNEQFF
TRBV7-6 CASSLGAETQYF
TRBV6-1 CASSVRPGNEQYF
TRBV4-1 CASSHGAEYEQYF
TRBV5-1 CASSLGGESPTNEKLFF
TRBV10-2 CAALGTASGTGELFF
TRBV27 CASSLMRSTDTQYF
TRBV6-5 CASRKGLAGKNIQYF
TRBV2 CASSALVAHTDTQYF
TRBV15 CATSRDGHGELFF
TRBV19 CASSPEGAGLNEQFF
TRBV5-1 CASRRLSSGDGNTIYF
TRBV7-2 CASGGWSGNYGYTF
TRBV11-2 CASSSRDRGPPYEQYF
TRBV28 CASSWGTGGLDTEAFF
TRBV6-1 CASSVDREGDTQYF
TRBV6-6 CASTRTGLNGNTIYF
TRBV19 CASSHPSGRDHEQFF
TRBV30 CAWRPHLGQGKRDGYTF
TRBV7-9 CASSLMGQFSGNTIYF
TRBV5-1 CASSLVLAGGQETQYF
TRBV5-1 CASSLDRGLTDTQYF
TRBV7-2 CASSATTGVEIQPQHF
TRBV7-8 CASSDRTSAFTDTQYF